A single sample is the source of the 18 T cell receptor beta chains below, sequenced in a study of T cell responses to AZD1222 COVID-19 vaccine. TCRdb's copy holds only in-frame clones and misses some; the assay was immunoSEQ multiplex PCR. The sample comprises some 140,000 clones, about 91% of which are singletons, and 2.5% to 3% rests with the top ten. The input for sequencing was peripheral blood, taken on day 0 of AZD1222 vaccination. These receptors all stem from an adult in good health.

CDR3 DNA sequence: TGTGCCAGCAGTGAAGAGGGTTCCTATGGCTACACCTTC. This encodes CASSEEGSYGYTF. The chain combines TRBV6-1 with TRBJ1-2; D gene ambiguous. Germline V CDR1 and CDR2: MNHNS, SASEGT. Trimming left V 1 base short and J 4 bases short, with 7 bases between. There are 13 residues in the CDR3.

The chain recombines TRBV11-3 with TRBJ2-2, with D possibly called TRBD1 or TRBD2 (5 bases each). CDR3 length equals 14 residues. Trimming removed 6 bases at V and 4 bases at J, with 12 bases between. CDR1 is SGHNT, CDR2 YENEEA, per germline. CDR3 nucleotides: TGTGCCAGCAGGAATAGAGGGGTCACCGGGGAGCTGTTTTTT. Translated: CASRNRGVTGELFF.

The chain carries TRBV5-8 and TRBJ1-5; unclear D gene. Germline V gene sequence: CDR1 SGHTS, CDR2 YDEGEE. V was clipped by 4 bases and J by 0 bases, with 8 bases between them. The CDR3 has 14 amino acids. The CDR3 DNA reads TGTGCCAGCAGCGAGGCGTATAGCAATCAGCCCCAGCATTTT. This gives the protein CASSEAYSNQPQHF. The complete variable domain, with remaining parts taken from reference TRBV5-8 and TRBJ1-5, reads EAGVTQSPTHLIKTRGQQATLRCSPISGHTSVYWYQQALGLGLQFLLWYDEGEERNRGNFPPRFSGRQFPNYSSELNVNALELEDSALYLCASSEAYSNQPQHFGDGTRLSIL.

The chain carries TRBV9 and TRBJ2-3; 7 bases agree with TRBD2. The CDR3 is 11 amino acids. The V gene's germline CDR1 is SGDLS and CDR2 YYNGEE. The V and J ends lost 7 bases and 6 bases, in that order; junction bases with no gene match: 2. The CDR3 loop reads CASGGEDTQYF. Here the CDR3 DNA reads TGTGCCAGCGGGGGGGAGGATACGCAGTATTTT.

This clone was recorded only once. The CDR3 loop reads CASSSFGTPNTGELFF. The DNA of the CDR3 is TGTGCCAGCAGCTCGTTCGGGACTCCGAACACCGGGGAGCTGTTTTTT. V gene TRBV7-9 combines with J gene TRBJ2-2, with a weak D call TRBD2 (6 bases). This CDR3 comprises 16 residues. The V end was cut by 4 bases, the J end by 0 bases, with 12 bases between. CDR1 is SEHNR and CDR2 is FQNEAQ in the germline V gene (reference sequence).

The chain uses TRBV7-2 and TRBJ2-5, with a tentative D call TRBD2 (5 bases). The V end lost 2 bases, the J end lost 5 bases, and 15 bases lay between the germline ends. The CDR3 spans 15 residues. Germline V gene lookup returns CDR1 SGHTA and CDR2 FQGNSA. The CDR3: CASSLLTSVFETQYF. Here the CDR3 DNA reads TGTGCCAGCAGCTTACTAACTAGTGTATTCGAGACCCAGTACTTC.

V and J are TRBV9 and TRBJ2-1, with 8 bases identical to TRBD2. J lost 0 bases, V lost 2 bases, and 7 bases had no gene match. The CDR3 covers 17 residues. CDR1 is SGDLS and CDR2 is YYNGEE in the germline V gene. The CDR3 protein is CASSVSGGHSSYNEQFF. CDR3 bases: TGTGCCAGCAGCGTCTCGGGGGGGCATAGCTCCTACAATGAGCAGTTCTTC. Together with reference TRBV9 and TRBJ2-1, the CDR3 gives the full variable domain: DSGVTQTPKHLITATGQRVTLRCSPRSGDLSVYWYQQSLDQGLQFLIQYYNGEERAKGNILERFSAQQFPDLHSELNLSSLELGDSALYFCASSVSGGHSSYNEQFFGPGTRLTVL.

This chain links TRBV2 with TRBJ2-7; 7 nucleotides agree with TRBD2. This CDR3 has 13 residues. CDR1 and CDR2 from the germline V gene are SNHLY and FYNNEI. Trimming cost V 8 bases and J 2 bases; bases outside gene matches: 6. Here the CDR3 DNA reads TGTGCCAGCGAGCTAGCGGAAACCTACGAGCAGTACTTC. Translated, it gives CASELAETYEQYF.

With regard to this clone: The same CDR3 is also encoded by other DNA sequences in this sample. DNA for the CDR3: TGTGCCAGTAGTATCCGAAACACTGAAGCTTTCTTT. Translation gives CASSIRNTEAFF. The V gene is TRBV19, the J gene TRBJ1-1; no definite D call. Trimming removed 3 bases at V and 2 bases at J, with 4 bases between. This CDR3 contains 12 residues. The germline V gene encodes CDR1 LNHDA and CDR2 SQIVND (reference sequence).

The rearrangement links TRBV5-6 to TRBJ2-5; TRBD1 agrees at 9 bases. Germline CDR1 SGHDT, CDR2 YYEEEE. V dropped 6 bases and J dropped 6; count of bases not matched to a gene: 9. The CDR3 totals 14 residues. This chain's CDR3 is CASTHRGLRKTQYF. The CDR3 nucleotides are TGTGCCAGCACGCACAGGGGGCTCAGGAAGACCCAGTACTTC.

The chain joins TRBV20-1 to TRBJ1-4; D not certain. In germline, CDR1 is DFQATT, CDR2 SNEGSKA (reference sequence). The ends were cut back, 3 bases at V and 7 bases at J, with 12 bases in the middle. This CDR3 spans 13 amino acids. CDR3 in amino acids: CSASGRTGEKLFF. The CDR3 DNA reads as TGCAGTGCTAGTGGTAGGACGGGTGAAAAACTGTTTTTT.

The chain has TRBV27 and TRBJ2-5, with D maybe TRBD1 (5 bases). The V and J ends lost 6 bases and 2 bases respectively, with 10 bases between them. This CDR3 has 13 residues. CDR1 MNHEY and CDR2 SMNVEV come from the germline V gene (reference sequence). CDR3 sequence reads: CASRPTGQETQYF. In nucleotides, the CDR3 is TGTGCCAGCAGACCCACAGGTCAAGAGACCCAGTACTTC.

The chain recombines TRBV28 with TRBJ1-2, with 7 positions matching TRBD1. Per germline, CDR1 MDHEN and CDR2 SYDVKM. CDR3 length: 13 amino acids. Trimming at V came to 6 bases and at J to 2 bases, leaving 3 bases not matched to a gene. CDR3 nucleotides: TGTGCCAGCAGCCCGGACAGGAACTATGGCTACACCTTC. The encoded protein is CASSPDRNYGYTF.

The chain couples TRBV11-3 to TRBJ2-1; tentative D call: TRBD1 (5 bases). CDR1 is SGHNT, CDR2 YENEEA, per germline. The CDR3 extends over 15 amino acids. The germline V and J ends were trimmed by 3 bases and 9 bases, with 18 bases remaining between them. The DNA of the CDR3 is TGTGCCAGCAGCTTGCAGGGTTTCCTTTATCTTGAGCAGTTCTTC. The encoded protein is CASSLQGFLYLEQFF.

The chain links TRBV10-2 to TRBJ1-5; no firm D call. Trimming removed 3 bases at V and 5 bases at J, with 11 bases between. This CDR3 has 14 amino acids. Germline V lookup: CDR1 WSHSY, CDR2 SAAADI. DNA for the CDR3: TGCGCCAGCAGTGAAGTTGGGCGACATCAGCCCCAGCATTTT. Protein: CASSEVGRHQPQHF.

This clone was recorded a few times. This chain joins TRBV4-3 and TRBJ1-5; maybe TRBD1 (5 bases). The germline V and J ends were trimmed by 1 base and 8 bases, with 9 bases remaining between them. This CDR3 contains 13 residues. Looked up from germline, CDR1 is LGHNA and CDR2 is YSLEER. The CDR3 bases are TGCGCCAGCAGCCAAGGACAGAAAAAGCCCCAGCATTTT. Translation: CASSQGQKKPQHF.

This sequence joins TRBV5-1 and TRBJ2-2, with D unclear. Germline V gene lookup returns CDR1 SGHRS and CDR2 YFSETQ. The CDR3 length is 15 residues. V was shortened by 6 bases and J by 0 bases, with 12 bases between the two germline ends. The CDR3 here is CASKFAAANTGELFF. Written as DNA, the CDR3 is TGCGCCAGCAAATTCGCAGCAGCGAACACCGGGGAGCTGTTTTTT. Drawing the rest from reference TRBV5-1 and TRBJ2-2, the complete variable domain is KAGVTQTPRYLIKTRGQQVTLSCSPISGHRSVSWYQQTPGQGLQFLFEYFSETQRNKGNFPGRFSGRQFSNSRSEMNVSTLELGDSALYLCASKFAAANTGELFFGEGSRLTVL.

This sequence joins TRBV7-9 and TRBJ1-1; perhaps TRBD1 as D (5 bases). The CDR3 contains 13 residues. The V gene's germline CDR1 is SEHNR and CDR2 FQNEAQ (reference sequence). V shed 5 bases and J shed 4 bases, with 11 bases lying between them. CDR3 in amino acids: CASSRPGGTEAFF. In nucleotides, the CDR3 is TGTGCCAGCAGCCGACCGGGGGGCACTGAAGCTTTCTTT.